This T cell receptor (beta chain) was sequenced during a study of blood T cell repertoires in COVID-19. Turning to the study itself: Nucleic acid was either cDNA or gDNA, and it came from T cells, B-cell-depleted T cells, or PBMCs.

Trimming shortened V by 0 bases and J by 4 bases, and 15 bases separated the two germline ends. Germline-derived CDR1 and CDR2 are ENHRY and SYGVKD. CDR3 length: 16 residues. Authors' methods: Amplified reference gene primers provided the basis for estimating nucleated cell counts. Libraries were prepared by immunoSEQ multiplex PCR; TCRdb keeps only in-frame clonotypes and omits some of them. V, J and clone size were drawn from that table, and D and trimming were deduced from the DNA. This sample has approximately 56,000 clones, with 85% to 90% found just once. The sequenced material came from peripheral blood. The rearrangement links TRBV10-3 to TRBJ1-2; tentatively, D is TRBD1 (5 bases). The sequence derives from an elderly man with active or convalescent COVID-19. The CDR3 nucleotides are TGTGCCATCAGTGAGTCGACGGGGGGGACTTTCTATGGCTACACCTTC. Protein product: CAISESTGGTFYGYTF.